These 18 T cell receptor beta chains came from one sample sequenced in a study of blood T cell repertoires in COVID-19 (dated by TCRdb to between 2020 and 2021). The library came from the immunoSEQ multiplex PCR assay. TCRdb took this table from immuneACCESS and kept in-frame rearrangements with V and J called. Such tables lack part of the clones; where checked against another copy, unresolved V genes explain under half of the gap, and the rest is unexplained. The sample profile shows approximately 85,000 clones; 90% of them were found once. 3.5% to 5% of the sample is in the top ten clones. Sample: peripheral blood. These receptors originate from a woman aged 80 or over with active or convalescent COVID-19.

The chain couples TRBV28 to TRBJ2-5, with 8 bases matching TRBD2. V trimming: 5 bases; J trimming: 1 base; junction bases outside the gene matches: 12. The CDR3 is made up of 17 amino acids. Germline V gene lookup returns CDR1 MDHEN and CDR2 SYDVKM. The CDR3 protein is CASSPRGGWGGQETQYF. The DNA for the CDR3 is TGTGCCAGCAGTCCCCGCGGGGGGTGGGGAGGCCAAGAGACCCAGTACTTC.

The chain is built from TRBV9 and TRBJ2-2; perhaps TRBD1 as D (6 bases). The CDR3 extends over 17 amino acids. The germline gives CDR1 SGDLS, CDR2 YYNGEE. The V gene lost 0 bases and the J gene lost 0 bases, with 12 bases spanning the gap. The CDR3 DNA sequence: TGTGCCAGCAGCGTAGGCCCCGGGACAACGAACACCGGGGAGCTGTTTTTT. Protein sequence: CASSVGPGTTNTGELFF.

The V gene is TRBV14, the J gene TRBJ2-1, with a tentative D call TRBD2 (6 bases). Germline V lookup: CDR1 SGHDN, CDR2 FVKESK. V was trimmed by 1 base and J by 5 bases, leaving 9 bases between them. CDR3 size: 14 residues. Here the CDR3 reads CASSQGGTHNEQFF. CDR3 sequence (DNA): TGTGCCAGCAGCCAAGGCGGGACCCACAATGAGCAGTTCTTC.

In its sample, this clone was seen once. The chain has TRBV4-1 and TRBJ1-4; 9 nucleotides align to TRBD1. The trim removed 5 bases at V and 5 bases at J, leaving 6 bases unmatched. Germline-derived CDR1 and CDR2 are MGHRA and YSYEKL. The CDR3 runs to 15 residues. The CDR3 coding sequence is TGCGCCAGCAGCAGAGGGACAGGGCAAAATGAAAAACTGTTTTTT. This translates into CASSRGTGQNEKLFF.

The chain combines TRBV10-3 with TRBJ2-2; 7 bases align to TRBD1. The V gene end was trimmed by 5 bases and the J gene end by 3 bases; junction bases not matched to a gene: 3. The CDR3 has 14 amino acids. Germline assignment: CDR1 ENHRY and CDR2 SYGVKD. The CDR3 here is CAISPDRDTGELFF. CDR3 DNA: TGTGCCATCAGTCCCGACAGGGACACCGGGGAGCTGTTTTTT.

The chain combines TRBV28 with TRBJ1-4, with no clear D. Trimming shortened V by 5 bases and J by 7 bases, and 14 bases separated the two germline ends. Germline V gene lookup returns CDR1 MDHEN and CDR2 SYDVKM. There are 14 residues in the CDR3. The chain's CDR3 is CASSTRTGGEKLFF. CDR3 DNA: TGTGCCAGCAGTACAAGGACGGGAGGTGAAAAACTGTTTTTT.

CDR3 in DNA: TGTGCCAGCAGTTCGACAGGGCTAGGGTATGGCTACACCTTC. Translating gives CASSSTGLGYGYTF. This chain joins TRBV6-5 and TRBJ1-2; TRBD1 aligns across 7 bases. This CDR3 has 14 residues. The V and J ends lost 4 bases and 5 bases, in that order; junction bases with no gene match: 7. Germline V gives CDR1 MNHEY, CDR2 SVGAGI.

V and J are TRBV18 and TRBJ2-7; 10 bases agree with TRBD1. J lost 2 bases, V lost 4 bases, and 11 bases had no gene match. The CDR3 consists of 17 residues. Germline lookup yields CDR1 KGHSH and CDR2 LQKENI. CDR3 DNA sequence: TGTGCCAGCTCACGACGACCCCGGGACAGGGGACCCTACGAGCAGTACTTC. Its translation: CASSRRPRDRGPYEQYF.

The chain uses TRBV11-2 and TRBJ2-4; 8 positions agree with TRBD2. Germline V CDR1 and CDR2: SGHAT, FQNNGV. This CDR3 spans 17 amino acids. With 5 bases clipped from V and 2 bases from J, the junction kept 11 bases outside the gene matches. The CDR3 nucleotides read TGTGCCAGCAGCGACGTCAGCGGGAGTTGGACCAAAAACATTCAGTACTTC. Translation: CASSDVSGSWTKNIQYF. Based on the CDR3 plus reference TRBV11-2 and TRBJ2-4, the full variable domain is EAGVAQSPRYKIIEKRQSVAFWCNPISGHATLYWYQQILGQGPKLLIQFQNNGVVDDSQLPKDRFSAERLKGVDSTLKIQPAKLEDSAVYLCASSDVSGSWTKNIQYFGAGTRLSVL.

J is TRBJ1-2 and V is TRBV7-9; D remains unclear. V was clipped by 1 base and J by 4 bases, with 4 bases between them. This CDR3 spans 12 amino acids. Germline CDR1 SEHNR, CDR2 FQNEAQ (reference sequence). CDR3 loop: CASSLVSYGYTF. CDR3 DNA: TGTGCCAGCAGCTTAGTCAGCTATGGCTACACCTTC. Full variable domain (outside the CDR3, taken from reference TRBV7-9 and TRBJ1-2): DTGVSQNPRHKITKRGQNVTFRCDPISEHNRLYWYRQTLGQGPEFLTYFQNEAQLEKSRLLSDRFSAERPKGSFSTLEIQRTEQGDSAMYLCASSLVSYGYTFGSGTRLTVV.

The rearrangement uses TRBV3-1 (or the pseudogene TRBV3-2) and TRBJ2-5; D may be TRBD2 (6 bases). The CDR3 contains 16 residues. Germline V CDR1 and CDR2: LGHDT, YNNKEL (reference sequence). The V end was cut by 4 bases, the J end by 5 bases, with 20 bases between. The CDR3 spells CASSPNPPRAGETQYF. CDR3 bases: TGTGCCAGCAGCCCCAATCCCCCAAGGGCGGGGGAGACCCAGTACTTC.

This rearrangement joins TRBV28 to TRBJ1-1, with 10 bases lining up with TRBD1. The CDR3 consists of 12 residues. CDR1 and CDR2 (germline): MDHEN, SYDVKM. V lost 5 bases and J lost 11; bases outside the gene matches: 5. The CDR3 loop is CASSAGQGQAFF. The DNA of the CDR3 is TGTGCCAGCAGTGCGGGACAGGGGCAGGCTTTCTTT.

The chain joins TRBV28 to TRBJ2-1; D not certain. Trimming removed 6 bases at V and 0 bases at J, with 12 bases between. Germline V gene lookup returns CDR1 MDHEN and CDR2 SYDVKM. The CDR3 contains 15 residues. CDR3 sequence reads: CASSPIPSSYNEQFF. The CDR3 nucleotides are TGTGCCAGCAGCCCGATCCCGAGCTCCTACAATGAGCAGTTCTTC. Together with reference TRBV28 and TRBJ2-1, the CDR3 gives the full variable domain: DVKVTQSSRYLVKRTGEKVFLECVQDMDHENMFWYRQDPGLGLRLIYFSYDVKMKEKGDIPEGYSVSREKKERFSLILESASTNQTSMYLCASSPIPSSYNEQFFGPGTRLTVL.

This chain connects TRBV7-2 to TRBJ2-6; maybe TRBD2 (6 bases). The CDR3 is made up of 18 amino acids. Germline CDR1 SGHTA, CDR2 FQGNSA. Trimming took 3 bases from V and 0 from J, leaving 15 bases between them. This CDR3 is CASSLTAGRFSGANVLTF. CDR3 DNA: TGTGCCAGCAGCTTGACCGCGGGACGGTTCTCTGGGGCCAACGTCCTGACTTTC. The full variable domain, completed using reference TRBV7-2 and TRBJ2-6, is GAGVSQSPSNKVTEKGKDVELRCDPISGHTALYWYRQSLGQGLEFLIYFQGNSAPDKSGLPSDRFSAERTGGSVSTLTIQRTQQEDSAVYLCASSLTAGRFSGANVLTFGAGSRLTVL.

The chain links TRBV10-3 to TRBJ2-7, with D perhaps matching TRBD1 (6 bases). The CDR3 sequence is 13 residues long. V was cut by 4 bases and J by 1 base, with 8 bases left in between. Germline loops: CDR1 ENHRY, CDR2 SYGVKD. CDR3 loop: CAISGTESYEQYF. The CDR3 DNA is TGTGCCATCAGTGGGACAGAATCCTACGAGCAGTACTTC.

The gene calls are TRBV7-6 and TRBJ1-5; D is possibly TRBD1 (5 bases). Between the trimmed V and J ends, which lost 6 bases and 6 bases, there was a span of 15 bases. From germline, CDR1 is SGHVS and CDR2 FNYEAQ. CDR3 size: 14 residues. The CDR3 DNA is TGTGCCAGCAGTGGGGGAGGGGTCCGTCAGCCCCAGCATTTT. As protein: CASSGGGVRQPQHF.

This clone was counted between two and nine times. This chain uses TRBV28 with TRBJ1-1; D possibly corresponds to TRBD1 (5 bases). Germline V lookup: CDR1 MDHEN, CDR2 SYDVKM. The CDR3 length is 14 residues. V was clipped by 5 bases and J by 1 base, with 11 bases between them. CDR3 nucleotide sequence: TGTGCCAGCAGTCCCGCGGGGGGGAACACTGAAGCTTTCTTT. This sequence encodes CASSPAGGNTEAFF.

This chain uses TRBV6-5 with TRBJ1-5, with 7 positions matching TRBD1. The V and J ends lost 5 bases and 6 bases, in that order; junction bases with no gene match: 10. Germline-derived CDR1 and CDR2 are MNHEY and SVGAGI. This CDR3 has 15 amino acids. The CDR3 loop reads CASSSRGFDRQPQHF. The CDR3 region has the DNA TGTGCCAGCAGTAGCAGGGGGTTTGATCGTCAGCCCCAGCATTTT.